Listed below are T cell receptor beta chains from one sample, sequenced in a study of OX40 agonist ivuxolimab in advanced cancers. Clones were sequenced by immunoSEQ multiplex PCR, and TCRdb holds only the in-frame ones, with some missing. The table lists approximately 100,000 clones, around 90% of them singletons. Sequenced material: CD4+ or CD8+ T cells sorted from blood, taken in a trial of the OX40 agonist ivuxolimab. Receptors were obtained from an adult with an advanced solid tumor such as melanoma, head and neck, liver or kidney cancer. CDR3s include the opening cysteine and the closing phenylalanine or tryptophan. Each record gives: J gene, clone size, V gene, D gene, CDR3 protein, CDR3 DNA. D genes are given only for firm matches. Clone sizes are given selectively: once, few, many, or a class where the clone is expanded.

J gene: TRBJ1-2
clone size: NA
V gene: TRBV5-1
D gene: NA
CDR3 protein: CASSLGTAKNYGYTF
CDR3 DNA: TGCGCCAGCAGCTTGGGGACAGCCAAGAACTATGGCTACACCTTC

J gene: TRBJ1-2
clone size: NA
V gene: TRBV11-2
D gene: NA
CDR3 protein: CASSLEGYGYTF
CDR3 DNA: TGTGCCAGCAGCTTAGAGGGGTATGGCTACACCTTC

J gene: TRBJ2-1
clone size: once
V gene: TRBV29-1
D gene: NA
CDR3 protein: CSVEQGLNNEQFF
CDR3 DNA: TGCAGCGTTGAACAGGGATTGAACAATGAGCAGTTCTTC

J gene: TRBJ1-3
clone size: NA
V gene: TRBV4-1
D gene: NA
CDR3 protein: CASSPGTGYSSGNTIYF
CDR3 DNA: TGCGCCAGCAGCCCCGGTACAGGGTATTCCTCTGGAAACACCATATATTTT

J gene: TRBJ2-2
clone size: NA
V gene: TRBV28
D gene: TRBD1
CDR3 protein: CASSSGGDTGELFF
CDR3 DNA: TGTGCCAGCAGCTCAGGGGGCGACACCGGGGAGCTGTTTTTT

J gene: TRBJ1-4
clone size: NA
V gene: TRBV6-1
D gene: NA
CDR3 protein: CASSGGRREKLFF
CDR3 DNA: TGTGCCAGCTCCGGGGGCCGGCGTGAAAAACTGTTTTTT

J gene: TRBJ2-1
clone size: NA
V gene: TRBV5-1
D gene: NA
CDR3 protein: CASFNNNEQFF
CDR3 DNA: TGCGCCAGCTTCAACAACAATGAGCAGTTCTTC

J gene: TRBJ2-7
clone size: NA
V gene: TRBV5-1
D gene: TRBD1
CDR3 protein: CASSPGQGQYF
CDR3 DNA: TGCGCCAGCAGCCCTGGACAGGGCCAGTACTTC

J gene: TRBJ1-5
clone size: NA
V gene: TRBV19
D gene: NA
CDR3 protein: CASNSNQPQHF
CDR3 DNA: TGTGCCAGTAATAGCAATCAGCCCCAGCATTTT

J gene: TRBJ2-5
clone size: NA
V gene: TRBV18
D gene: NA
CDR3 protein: CASSPGGGPETQYF
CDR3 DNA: TGTGCCAGCTCACCAGGTGGGGGGCCTGAGACCCAGTACTTC

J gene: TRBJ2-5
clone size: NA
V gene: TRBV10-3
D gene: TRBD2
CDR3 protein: CATAGGKGETQYF
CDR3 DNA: TGTGCCACCGCGGGGGGGAAGGGTGAGACCCAGTACTTC

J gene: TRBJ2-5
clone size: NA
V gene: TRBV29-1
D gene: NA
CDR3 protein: CSVGYRTEAPETQYF
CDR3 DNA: TGCAGCGTTGGGTATAGGACAGAAGCACCAGAGACCCAGTACTTC

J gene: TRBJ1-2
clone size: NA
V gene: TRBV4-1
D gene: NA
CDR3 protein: CASSETGGYGYTF
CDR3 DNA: TGCGCCAGCAGCGAGACAGGAGGATATGGCTACACCTTC

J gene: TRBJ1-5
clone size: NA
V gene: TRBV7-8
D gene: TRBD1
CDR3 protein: CASIPGQGAGNQPQHF
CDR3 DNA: TGTGCCAGCATACCGGGACAGGGGGCGGGCAATCAGCCCCAGCATTTT

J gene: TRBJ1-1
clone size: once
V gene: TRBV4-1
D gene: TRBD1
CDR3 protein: CASSQEGDRGRGNTEAFF
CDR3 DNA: TGCGCCAGCAGCCAAGAGGGGGACAGGGGGCGCGGGAACACTGAAGCTTTCTTT

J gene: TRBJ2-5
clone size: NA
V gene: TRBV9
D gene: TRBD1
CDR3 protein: CASSSRTGEVPQYF
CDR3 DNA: TGTGCCAGCAGCTCTCGGACAGGGGAAGTCCCCCAGTACTTC

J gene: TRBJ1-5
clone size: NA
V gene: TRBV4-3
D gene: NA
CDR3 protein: CASSQDMADQPQHF
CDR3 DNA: TGCGCCAGCAGCCAAGATATGGCCGATCAGCCCCAGCATTTT

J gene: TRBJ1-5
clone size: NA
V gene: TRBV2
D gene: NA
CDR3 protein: CASSEGQIDQPQHF
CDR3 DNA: TGTGCCAGCAGTGAAGGGCAGATCGATCAGCCCCAGCATTTT

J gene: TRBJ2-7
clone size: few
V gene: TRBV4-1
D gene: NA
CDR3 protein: CASMVQHGANSYEQYF
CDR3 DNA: TGCGCCAGCATGGTCCAACATGGGGCAAACTCCTACGAGCAGTACTTC

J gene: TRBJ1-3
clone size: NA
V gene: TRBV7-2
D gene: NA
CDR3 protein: CASSLVVTSGNTIYF
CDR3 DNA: TGTGCCAGCAGCTTAGTAGTTACCTCTGGAAACACCATATATTTT

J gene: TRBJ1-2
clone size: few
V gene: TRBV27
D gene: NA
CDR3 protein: CASSLSGAYGYTF
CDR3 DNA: TGTGCCAGCAGTTTATCGGGGGCCTATGGCTACACCTTC

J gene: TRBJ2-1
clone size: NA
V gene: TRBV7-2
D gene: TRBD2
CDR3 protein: CASSSRPLAGGFDEQFF
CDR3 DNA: TGTGCCAGCAGCTCCCGACCCCTAGCGGGGGGGTTTGATGAGCAGTTCTTC

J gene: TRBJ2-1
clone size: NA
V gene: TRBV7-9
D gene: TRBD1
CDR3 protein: CASRDRAYNEQFF
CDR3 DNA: TGTGCCAGCCGGGACAGAGCCTACAATGAGCAGTTCTTC

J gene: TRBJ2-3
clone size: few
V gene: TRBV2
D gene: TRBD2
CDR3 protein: CASTRLAGRDTQYF
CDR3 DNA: TGTGCCAGCACTAGACTAGCGGGGAGAGATACGCAGTATTTT

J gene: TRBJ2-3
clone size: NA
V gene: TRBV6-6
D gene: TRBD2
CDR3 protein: CASAWSGGPSTDTQYF
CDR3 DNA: TGTGCCAGCGCCTGGAGCGGGGGACCTAGCACAGATACGCAGTATTTT

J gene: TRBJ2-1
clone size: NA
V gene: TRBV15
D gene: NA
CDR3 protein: CATSRDRMNEQFF
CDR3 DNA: TGTGCCACCAGCAGAGATAGGATGAATGAGCAGTTCTTC

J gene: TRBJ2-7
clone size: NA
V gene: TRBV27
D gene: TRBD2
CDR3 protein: CASGEGRGEQYF
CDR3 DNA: TGTGCCAGTGGGGAGGGGAGGGGCGAGCAGTACTTC

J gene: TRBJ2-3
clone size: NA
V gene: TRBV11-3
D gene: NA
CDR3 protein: CASSPTEYTDTQYF
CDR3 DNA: TGTGCCAGCAGCCCGACAGAATACACAGATACGCAGTATTTT

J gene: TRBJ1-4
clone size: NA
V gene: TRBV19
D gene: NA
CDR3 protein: CASSRLHQGLFF
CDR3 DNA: TGTGCCAGTAGTCGGCTCCATCAGGGGCTGTTTTTT

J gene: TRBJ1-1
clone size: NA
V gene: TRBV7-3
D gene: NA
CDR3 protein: CASSLQFNTEAFF
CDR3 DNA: TGTGCCAGCAGCTTACAATTTAACACTGAAGCTTTCTTT

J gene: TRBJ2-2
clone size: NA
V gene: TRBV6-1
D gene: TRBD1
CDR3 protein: CASRGQVGNTGELFF
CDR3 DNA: TGTGCCAGCAGGGGACAGGTCGGGAACACCGGGGAGCTGTTTTTT

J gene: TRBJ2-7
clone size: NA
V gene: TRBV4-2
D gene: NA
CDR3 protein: CASSQAAGISYEQYF
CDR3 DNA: TGTGCCAGCAGCCAAGCCGCGGGTATTAGCTACGAGCAGTACTTC

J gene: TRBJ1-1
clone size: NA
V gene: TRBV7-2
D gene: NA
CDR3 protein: CASSAPRENTEAFF
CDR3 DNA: TGTGCCAGCAGCGCCCCGCGGGAGAACACTGAAGCTTTCTTT

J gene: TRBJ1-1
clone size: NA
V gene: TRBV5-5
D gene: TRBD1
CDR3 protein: CASSLWDRGRRYPGTEAFF
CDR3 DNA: TGTGCCAGCAGCTTGTGGGACAGGGGCCGACGATACCCAGGCACTGAAGCTTTCTTT

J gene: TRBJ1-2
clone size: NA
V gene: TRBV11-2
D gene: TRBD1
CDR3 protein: CASSLSLSTGWLGGGYTF
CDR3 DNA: TGTGCCAGCAGCTTATCCTTATCGACAGGGTGGCTCGGCGGGGGCTACACCTTC

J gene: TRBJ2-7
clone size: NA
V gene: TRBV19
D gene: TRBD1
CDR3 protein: CASRGWDRGSEQYF
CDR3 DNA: TGTGCCAGTAGGGGTTGGGACAGGGGAAGCGAGCAGTACTTC

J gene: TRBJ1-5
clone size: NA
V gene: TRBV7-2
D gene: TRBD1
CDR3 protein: CASSLGVGTGEQHF
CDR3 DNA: TGTGCCAGCAGCTTAGGGGTTGGGACAGGGGAACAGCATTTT

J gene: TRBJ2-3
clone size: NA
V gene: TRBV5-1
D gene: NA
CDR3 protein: CASSIGWGSTDTQYF
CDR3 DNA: TGCGCCAGCAGCATCGGGTGGGGGTCTACAGATACGCAGTATTTT

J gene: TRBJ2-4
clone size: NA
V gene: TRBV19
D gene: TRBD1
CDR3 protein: CASSILGTGNVKAKNIQYF
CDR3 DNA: TGTGCCAGTAGTATCCTAGGGACAGGGAACGTGAAGGCCAAAAACATTCAGTACTTC

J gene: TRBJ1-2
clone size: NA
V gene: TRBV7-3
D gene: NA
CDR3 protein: CASSTGLVSNYGYTF
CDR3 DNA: TGTGCCAGCAGCACGGGTCTGGTTTCTAACTATGGCTACACCTTC

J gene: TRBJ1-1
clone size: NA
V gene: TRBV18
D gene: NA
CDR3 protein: CASSPTLNTEAFF
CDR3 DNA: TGTGCCAGCTCACCAACACTAAACACTGAAGCTTTCTTT

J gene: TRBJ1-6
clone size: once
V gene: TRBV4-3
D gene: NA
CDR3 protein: CASSQDSWSNSPLHF
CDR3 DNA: TGCGCCAGCAGCCAAGATAGTTGGTCGAATTCACCCCTCCACTTT

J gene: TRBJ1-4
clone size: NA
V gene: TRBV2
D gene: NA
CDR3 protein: CASSEAVGGEKLFF
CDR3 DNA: TGTGCCAGCAGTGAAGCGGTCGGAGGTGAAAAACTGTTTTTT

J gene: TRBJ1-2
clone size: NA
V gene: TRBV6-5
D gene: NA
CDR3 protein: CASRSRGLNYGYTF
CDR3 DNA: TGTGCCAGCAGGTCAAGGGGACTTAACTATGGCTACACCTTC

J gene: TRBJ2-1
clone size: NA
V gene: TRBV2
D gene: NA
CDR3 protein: CASSPSQTGFNPEQFF
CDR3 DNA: TGTGCCAGCAGTCCCAGCCAGACAGGATTCAATCCTGAGCAGTTCTTC